This TCR beta chain was identified during a study of T cells in Graves' hyperthyroidism and ophthalmopathy. Amplified TCR beta CDR3 regions came from RNA transcripts. Researchers ran a first-round RT-PCR on the TCR CDR3 using the HTBI primer set. MiXCR, applied by TCRdb to the multiplex PCR reads, yields one record per CDR3 protein. The table shows hundreds of thousands of distinct CDR3 sequences, with 13% occurring only once. Deletions cut 0 bases from V and 2 bases from J, with 11 bases between. Germline CDR1 and CDR2: MNHEY and SVGAGI. This CDR3 contains 16 residues. This chain joins TRBV6-5 and TRBJ1-5; the D is unclear. The sample consisted of blood. The receptor was isolated from a woman under 30 with Graves' hyperthyroidism. The CDR3 DNA is TGTGCCAGCAGTTACTCGATAGGAATGGGCAATCAGCCCCAGCATTTT. Translation: CASSYSIGMGNQPQHF.